These 25 T cell receptor beta chains came from one sample sequenced in a study of cytomegalovirus exposure and HLA in healthy donors. 60 Vbeta and 13 Jbeta primers were used in PCR. The method was immunoSEQ multiplex PCR; TCRdb's version includes in-frame clones alone and lacks a portion of them. The data show about 140,000 clones, approximately 82% seen once. Specimen: PBMCs. The receptors stem from a middle-aged man in good health and CMV-seronegative.

This chain links TRBV5-1 with TRBJ1-6; TRBD1 matches at 7 bases. V gave up 0 bases and J gave up 10 bases; unmatched junction bases: 16. CDR3 size: 18 residues. Germline loops: CDR1 SGHRS, CDR2 YFSETQ. The CDR3 spells CASSLVPFLRQGRSPLHF. The CDR3 DNA sequence: TGCGCCAGCAGCTTGGTACCCTTTCTGAGACAGGGAAGATCACCCCTCCACTTT.

This clone was seen just once. This chain connects TRBV7-8 to TRBJ2-5, with D possibly being TRBD1 (5 bases). This CDR3 has 14 amino acids. Germline V gene lookup returns CDR1 SGHVS and CDR2 FQNEAQ. Trimming removed 7 bases at V and 5 bases at J, with 17 bases between. Here the CDR3 reads CASTPFDSSETQYF. CDR3 nucleotide sequence: TGTGCCAGCACCCCCTTCGACAGTTCGGAGACCCAGTACTTC.

CDR3 in amino acids: CASSRTGLVETQYF. As DNA, the CDR3 is TGTGCCAGCAGCAGGACAGGGTTAGTGGAGACCCAGTACTTC. The rearrangement links TRBV12-1 to TRBJ2-5; the D call TRBD1 from the table was never checked on the DNA. TRBV12-1 represents a pseudogene. The CDR3 runs 14 residues.

The chain employs TRBV4-2 and TRBJ2-3; 7 bases line up with TRBD2. The CDR3 has 17 amino acids. Looked up from germline, CDR1 is LGHNA and CDR2 is YNFKEQ. With 3 bases clipped from V and 5 bases from J, the junction kept 14 bases outside the gene matches. The CDR3 sequence: CASSQRDGGSSGDTQYF. As DNA, the CDR3 is TGTGCCAGCAGCCAGAGGGACGGGGGGTCCTCAGGAGATACGCAGTATTTT.

This clone was recorded only once. The chain joins TRBV6-5 to TRBJ1-2; 9 bases agree with TRBD1. Germline-derived CDR1 and CDR2 are MNHEY and SVGAGI. This CDR3 has 12 amino acids. V shed 5 bases and J 8 bases; nucleotides not matched to a gene: 3. CDR3: CASSGTGRGYTF. CDR3 nucleotides: TGTGCCAGCAGTGGGACAGGGAGAGGCTACACCTTC.

The gene calls are TRBV7-6 and TRBJ2-7, with 12 bases lining up with TRBD1. Germline CDR1 is SGHVS and CDR2 is FNYEAQ. CDR3 size: 15 residues. The V gene end was trimmed by 0 bases and the J gene end by 5 bases; junction bases not matched to a gene: 2. The CDR3 here is CASSLAGQGAHEQYF. The CDR3 DNA reads as TGTGCCAGCAGCTTAGCGGGACAGGGGGCTCACGAGCAGTACTTC.

V gene TRBV9 combines with J gene TRBJ1-4; 9 nucleotides match TRBD1. V lost 3 bases and J lost 7; bases outside the gene matches: 4. Germline loops: CDR1 SGDLS, CDR2 YYNGEE. The CDR3 consists of 14 residues. CDR3 sequence: CASSAGQGGEKLFF. Here the CDR3 DNA reads TGTGCCAGCAGCGCGGGACAGGGAGGTGAAAAACTGTTTTTT.

The chain couples TRBV2 to TRBJ1-2; possibly TRBD1 for D (5 bases). CDR1 and CDR2 (germline): SNHLY, FYNNEI. Trimming removed 6 bases from V and 7 bases from J, with 21 bases in between. CDR3 length equals 15 residues. Here the CDR3 reads CASRAKRGLLGGYTF. The CDR3 bases are TGTGCCAGCAGGGCCAAAAGGGGCCTATTAGGTGGCTACACCTTC.

V usage is TRBV2 and J usage is TRBJ2-1; D remains unclear. This CDR3 comprises 13 residues. Trimming cost V 9 bases and J 4 bases, with 13 bases left between them. Germline V gene sequence: CDR1 SNHLY, CDR2 FYNNEI. In nucleotides, the CDR3 is TGTGCCAGTGTGGTCGAGGCGTACAATGAGCAGTTCTTC. This sequence encodes CASVVEAYNEQFF.

CDR3 DNA: TGTGCCAGCAGCTTAGAGTTAGGGGGCACCGGGGAGCTGTTTTTT. This gives the protein CASSLELGGTGELFF. This sequence joins TRBV11-3 and TRBJ2-2; weak D call: TRBD1 (6 bases). There are 15 residues in the CDR3. Germline CDR1 SGHNT, CDR2 YENEEA. V was cut by 0 bases and J by 4 bases, with 9 bases left in between.

The rearrangement joins TRBV4-1 to TRBJ1-2, with a possible D match to TRBD1 (6 bases). Per germline, CDR1 MGHRA and CDR2 YSYEKL. The germline V and J ends were trimmed by 5 bases and 3 bases, with 13 bases remaining between them. The CDR3 is made up of 14 amino acids. In DNA form, the CDR3 reads TGCGCCAGCAGCACGCAGGACAGATACTATGGCTACACCTTC. Translated, it gives CASSTQDRYYGYTF.

The chain couples TRBV9 to TRBJ2-5; tentatively, D is TRBD2 (7 bases). Trimming removed 4 bases from V and 5 bases from J, with 18 bases in between. Germline V gene data show CDR1 as SGDLS and CDR2 as YYNGEE. The CDR3 is 15 residues long. The CDR3 DNA is TGTGCCAGCAGCAAGGGGGGGCGAAATCAGGAGACCCAGTACTTC. This encodes CASSKGGRNQETQYF.

The V call is TRBV5-1, the J call TRBJ2-5; 8 nucleotides match TRBD2. This CDR3 region has 15 residues. After removal of 4 bases from V and 1 base from J, the junction contained 6 bases not matched to a gene. Germline CDR1 is SGHRS and CDR2 is YFSETQ. The CDR3 DNA reads TGCGCCAGCAGCGCCACCGGGACTAGCCAAGAGACCCAGTACTTC. Translation: CASSATGTSQETQYF.

The V call is TRBV5-4, the J call TRBJ2-7, with D perhaps matching TRBD1 (5 bases). CDR1 and CDR2 (germline): SGHNT, YYREEE (reference sequence). The V end lost 4 bases, the J end lost 1 base, and 15 bases lay between the germline ends. This CDR3 comprises 15 residues. In DNA form, the CDR3 reads TGTGCCAGCAGCCAGAACAGGAAGGGGTCCTACGAGCAGTACTTC. Its translation is CASSQNRKGSYEQYF.

This sequence joins TRBV23-1 and TRBJ1-4; TRBD1 agrees at 7 bases. TRBV23-1 counts as an open reading frame of uncertain function. This CDR3 has 22 amino acids. Trimming removed 10 bases from V and 4 bases from J; junction bases left unmatched: 33. This CDR3 is CATTAYRGPLCELFNCNEKLFF. As DNA, the CDR3 is TGCGCCACCACGGCGTACAGGGGACCATTGTGCGAACTCTTCAACTGTAATGAAAAACTGTTTTTT.

V is TRBV5-8 and J is TRBJ1-2; D is possibly TRBD1 (6 bases). This CDR3 spans 15 amino acids. V was clipped by 0 bases and J by 7 bases, with 16 bases between them. CDR1 is SGHTS, CDR2 YDEGEE, per germline. CDR3 in amino acids: CASSLGSGAKGGYTF. The CDR3 DNA follows: TGTGCCAGCAGCTTGGGCTCAGGGGCAAAGGGTGGCTACACCTTC.

The CDR3 nucleotides read TGTGCCAGCACCGGGACATTGAACACTGAAGCTTTCTTT. Encoded protein: CASTGTLNTEAFF. The chain recombines TRBV6-5 with TRBJ1-1, with D tentatively TRBD1 (6 bases). The CDR3 runs to 13 residues. The germline V gene has CDR1 MNHEY and CDR2 SVGAGI. Trimming pared 7 bases from V and 0 bases from J, leaving 9 bases between.

The chain links TRBV18 to TRBJ1-2, with 10 positions matching TRBD1. The V segment lost 3 bases and the J segment 4 bases; nucleotides outside the gene matches: 5. Germline values: CDR1 KGHSH, CDR2 LQKENI. The CDR3 consists of 15 residues. The CDR3 reads CASSPGQGPLYGYTF. The CDR3 nucleotides are TGTGCCAGCTCACCGGGACAGGGGCCCCTCTATGGCTACACCTTC.

V usage is TRBV11-2 and J usage is TRBJ2-5, with 8 nucleotides matching TRBD2. From germline, CDR1 is SGHAT and CDR2 FQNNGV. The CDR3 covers 15 residues. V was clipped by 7 bases and J by 2 bases; unmatched bases: 9. As DNA, the CDR3 is TGTGCCAGCACCCCGGGGGGGGCGCGGCAAGAGACCCAGTACTTC. It codes for CASTPGGARQETQYF.

The gene calls are TRBV4-3 and TRBJ2-5, with TRBD1 identical over 8 bases. From germline, CDR1 is LGHNA and CDR2 YSLEER. This CDR3 is 14 amino acids long. After removal of 2 bases from V and 5 bases from J, the junction contained 4 bases not matched to a gene. The CDR3 nucleotides read TGCGCCAGCAGCCAAATGGACAGGGCGGAGACCCAGTACTTC. It translates to CASSQMDRAETQYF.

V is TRBV13 and J is TRBJ1-2, with TRBD1 identical over 8 bases. Trimming cost V 6 bases and J 4 bases; bases outside gene matches: 10. Germline V gene sequence: CDR1 PRHDT, CDR2 FYEKMQ (reference sequence). There are 15 residues in the CDR3. The CDR3 coding sequence is TGTGCCAGCAGGTGGCAGGGGGCTTCCTTCTATGGCTACACCTTC. Translated: CASRWQGASFYGYTF.

The V and J genes are TRBV29-1 and TRBJ2-3; D may be TRBD2 (5 bases). Trimming removed 7 bases from V and 2 bases from J, with 13 bases in between. The germline gives CDR1 SQVTM, CDR2 ANQGSEA. CDR3 length equals 13 residues. The CDR3 loop is CSAISDYTDTQYF. The CDR3 bases are TGCAGCGCCATTAGCGACTACACAGATACGCAGTATTTT.

This chain connects TRBV6-6 to TRBJ1-3, with unresolved D. V lost 0 bases and J 0 bases, leaving 6 bases between the germline ends. This CDR3 comprises 15 residues. Per the germline V gene, CDR1 is MNHNY and CDR2 is SVGAGI (reference sequence). CDR3 loop: CASSYSGSSGNTIYF. The CDR3 nucleotides read TGTGCCAGCAGTTACTCGGGGAGCTCTGGAAACACCATATATTTT.

V usage is TRBV18 and J usage is TRBJ1-1, with a weak D call TRBD1 (5 bases). Looked up from germline, CDR1 is KGHSH and CDR2 is LQKENI. The CDR3 runs 15 residues. V gave up 3 bases and J gave up 3 bases, with 14 bases separating them. As DNA, the CDR3 is TGTGCCAGCTCACCTCTCGCGGGGCCCTACACTGAAGCTTTCTTT. Translating it yields CASSPLAGPYTEAFF. The full variable domain, with the rest looked up from reference TRBV18 and TRBJ1-1, is NAGVMQNPRHLVRRRGQEARLRCSPMKGHSHVYWYRQLPEEGLKFMVYLQKENIIDESGMPKERFSAEFPKEGPSILRIQQVVRGDSAAYFCASSPLAGPYTEAFFGQGTRLTVV.

The chain employs TRBV6-5 and TRBJ2-1, with TRBD1 matching over 7 bases. Germline V CDR1 and CDR2: MNHEY, SVGAGI. V gave up 5 bases and J gave up 12 bases; unmatched junction bases: 16. The CDR3 runs to 15 residues. CDR3 sequence reads: CASSSPGGHLHVQFF. CDR3 DNA sequence: TGTGCCAGCAGTAGCCCAGGGGGTCATTTACACGTGCAGTTCTTC.